The source of this T cell receptor beta chain is a study of blood T cells in healthy people across ages. Germline V gene lookup returns CDR1 DFQATT and CDR2 SNEGSKA (reference sequence). Between the trimmed V and J ends, which lost 6 bases and 3 bases, there was a span of 14 bases. The CDR3 has 13 amino acids. The use of a sample-barcoded 5' primer and a J-beta primer mix characterized a second PCR of roughly 6 to 11 cycles. In TCRdb, the 5' RACE reads were re-called with MiXCR into one record per CDR3 protein. The top ten clones hold 10% of a sample with some 940,000 distinct CDR3 sequences, 25% to 30% of them seen once. This sample was also put to use in a study of T cells of mothers and their children.

The receptor comes from a woman between 40 and 50 years old in good health. This sequence joins TRBV20-1 and TRBJ1-1, with D perhaps TRBD1 (6 bases). The specimen was blood. This chain's CDR3 is CSAKGTLDTEAFF. CDR3 coding DNA: TGCAGTGCGAAAGGGACACTGGACACTGAAGCTTTCTTT.